The clone carrying this T cell receptor (beta chain) was detected once. The antigen is unknown. The data were obtained in a study of T cell responses to AZD1222 COVID-19 vaccine. Produced via immunoSEQ multiplex PCR; TCRdb's table is partial and in-frame only. This table has 98,000 or so clones, roughly 86% appearing once. General study results and limits: As reported, nearly half of all spike-specific TCRs target variant regions that are unmutated. Clonal diversity was possibly underestimated; the donors were predominantly white British and more often female.

The CDR3 is 11 residues long. Trimming stripped 4 bases from V and 5 bases from J, with 6 bases between. The germline gives CDR1 LNHDA, CDR2 SQIVND (reference sequence). This TCR derives from an adult who received the MenACWY meningococcal vaccine as a control. Material: peripheral blood, obtained 28 days after the second dose of the MenACWY control vaccine. This sequence joins TRBV19 and TRBJ2-7; no firm D call. The CDR3 loop is CASSKRDEQYF. Written as DNA, the CDR3 is TGTGCCAGTAGTAAAAGAGACGAGCAGTACTTC.